This T cell receptor beta chain was retrieved from a study of T cell responses to AZD1222 COVID-19 vaccine (dated by TCRdb to the early 2020s). The study in broad terms: AZD1222 recipients given second doses at about 4 weeks or at about 12 weeks were pooled, since spike-specific TCR depth and breadth were not found to differ between the two schedules. Trial participants were enrolled by age into 18-55, 56-69 and 70-plus year subgroups, with roughly 160, 29 and 62 TCR-sequenced participants respectively. A total of approximately 230 trial participants underwent TCR sequencing, of whom nearly 210 received two doses of AZD1222 and approximately 25 received two doses of the MenACWY control vaccine. General findings and caveats noted by the study authors: Reportedly, almost half of the unique spike-specific TCRs recognized epitopes lying outside the regions that are mutated in the B.1.351 and B.1.1.7 variants. After two AZD1222 doses, spike-specific TCR breadth and depth were significantly higher than at day 0 and than in MenACWY recipients. The whole spike protein was spanned by vaccine-associated CD4 TCRs, and dominant responses were seen in regions 160-218 and 743-854. Because no day 14 peak-response samples were available, the repertoires could be characterized only after the peak T cell response. Only five to seven AZD1222 recipients were SARS-CoV-2 seropositive at baseline, limiting conclusions about previously exposed vaccinees. Participants were mostly white British, with more females than males. The authors suggested clonal diversity may have been underestimated. The 56-69-year group was small, and its depth increase did not reach significance, likely because of low power.

A note on this clone: Its antigen is currently not known. No quality values exist for individual bases; no much larger clone is one base distant.

The CDR3 regions of human TCRbeta chains were subjected to immunosequencing. Per the original workflow: Repertoire TCRs were matched against a reference library of SARS-CoV-2-specific TCRs generated with the MIRA antigen-specificity platform. Breadth was defined as the fraction of unique TCRs that were SARS-CoV-2-associated. Depth was defined as the fraction of total T cells that were SARS-CoV-2-associated. Using the MIRA data, each spike-specific TCR was mapped to the spike region that the TCR reacts to and placed in a CD4 or CD8 class. Log10-transformed breadth and depth values were compared by one-way ANOVA with Sidak's multiple comparisons tests. TCRdb carries this immuneACCESS record with in-frame sequences only. Its versions omit some clonotypes, under half of them owing to an unresolved V gene in the studies checked, with the rest unexplained. D and trimming were read from the DNA, whereas the V and J calls and clone size are those reported in that table. Recorded for this sample are 150,000 to 200,000 clones; about 90% of them occurred a single time. Under 2.5% of the sample rests with the top ten.

The time point label corresponds to: baseline before first vaccination. Vaccinee samples came from UK trials COV001 and COV002, including a single-blind randomized controlled phase 2/3 trial of AZD1222 (ChAdOx1 nCoV-19) in healthy adults. For TCRbeta chain sequencing, PBMC samples were collected from trial participants at day 0 and at day 28 after the second dose. Inclusive of the bounding cysteine and phenylalanine, the CDR3 is 14 residues long. Here the CDR3 DNA is all that survives: 42 bases in frame from base 1. The germline V gene gives CDR1 as SGDLS and CDR2 as YYNGEE. Trimming takes 1 base from V and 0 bases from J, and the germline ends sit 7 bases apart.

The chain is encoded by TRBV9 joined to TRBJ1-1; the D gene assignment is ambiguous. The material was peripheral blood, obtained on day 0 of AZD1222 vaccination. The receptor was derived from an adult in good health. At the DNA level, the sequence is TGTGCCAGCAGCGTATCCGCTTTGAACACTGAAGCTTTCTTT. This is translated as CASSVSALNTEAFF.